The clone carrying this TCR beta chain was recorded many times. Amplification of TCR beta CDR3 regions used RNA as the template. A set of HTBI primers served as the primers for a first-round RT-PCR of the TCR CDR3. TCRdb analysed the multiplex PCR reads with MiXCR anew, one entry per CDR3 protein. The sample comprises roughly 500,000 distinct CDR3 sequences, around 14% of which are singletons, and 5% to 7% rests with the top ten. This sample is drawn from a study of T cells in Graves' hyperthyroidism and ophthalmopathy. The germline CDR1 and CDR2 sequences are SEHNR and FQNEAQ (reference sequence). Trimming left V 1 base short and J 4 bases short, with 15 bases between. The CDR3 consists of 16 residues.

The receptor's source is a woman aged 30 to 39 with Graves' hyperthyroidism that later progressed to Graves' ophthalmopathy. Material for sequencing was blood. The rearrangement links TRBV7-9 to TRBJ2-3, with D possibly being TRBD2 (5 bases). CDR3 protein: CASSLGPSLAADTQYF. CDR3 bases: TGTGCCAGCAGCTTAGGGCCGTCGCTAGCTGCAGATACGCAGTATTTT.